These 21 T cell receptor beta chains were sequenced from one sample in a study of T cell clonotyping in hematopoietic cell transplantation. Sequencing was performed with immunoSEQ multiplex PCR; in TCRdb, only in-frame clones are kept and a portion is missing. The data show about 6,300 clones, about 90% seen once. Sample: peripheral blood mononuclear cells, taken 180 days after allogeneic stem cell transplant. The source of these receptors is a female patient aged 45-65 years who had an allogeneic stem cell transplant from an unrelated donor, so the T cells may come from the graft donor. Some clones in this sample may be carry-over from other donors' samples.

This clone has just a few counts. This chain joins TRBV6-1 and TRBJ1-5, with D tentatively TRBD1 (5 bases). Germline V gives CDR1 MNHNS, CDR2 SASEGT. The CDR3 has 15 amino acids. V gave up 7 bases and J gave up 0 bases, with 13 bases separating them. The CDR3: CASTHRIDSNQPQHF. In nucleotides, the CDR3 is TGTGCCAGCACTCACAGGATAGATAGCAATCAGCCCCAGCATTTT.

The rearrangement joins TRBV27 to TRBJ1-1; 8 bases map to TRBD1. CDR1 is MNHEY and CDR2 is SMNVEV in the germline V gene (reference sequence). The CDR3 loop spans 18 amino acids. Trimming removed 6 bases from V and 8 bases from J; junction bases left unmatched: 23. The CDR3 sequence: CASRPGQGRGILLGEAFF. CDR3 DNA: TGTGCCAGCAGACCCGGACAGGGCCGGGGGATCCTATTGGGAGAAGCTTTCTTT.

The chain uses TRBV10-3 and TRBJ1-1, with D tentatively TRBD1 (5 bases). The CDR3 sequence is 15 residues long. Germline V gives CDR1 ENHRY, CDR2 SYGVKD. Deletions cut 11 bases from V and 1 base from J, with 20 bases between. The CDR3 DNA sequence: TGTGCCGCCCAGGTTGGTTTACAGGCGAACACTGAAGCTTTCTTT. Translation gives CAAQVGLQANTEAFF.

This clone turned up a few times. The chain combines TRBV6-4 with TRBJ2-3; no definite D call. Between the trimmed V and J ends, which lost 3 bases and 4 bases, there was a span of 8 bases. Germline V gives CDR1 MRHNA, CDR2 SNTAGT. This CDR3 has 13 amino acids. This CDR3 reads CASSEADSDTQYF. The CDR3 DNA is TGTGCCAGCAGTGAAGCTGATTCAGATACGCAGTATTTT.

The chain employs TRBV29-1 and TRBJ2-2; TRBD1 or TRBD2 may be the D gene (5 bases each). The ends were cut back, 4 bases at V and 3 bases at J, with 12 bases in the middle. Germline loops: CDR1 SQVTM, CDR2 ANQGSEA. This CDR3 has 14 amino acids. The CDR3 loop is CSVGWGRDTGELFF. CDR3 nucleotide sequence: TGCAGCGTTGGGTGGGGGAGAGACACCGGGGAGCTGTTTTTT.

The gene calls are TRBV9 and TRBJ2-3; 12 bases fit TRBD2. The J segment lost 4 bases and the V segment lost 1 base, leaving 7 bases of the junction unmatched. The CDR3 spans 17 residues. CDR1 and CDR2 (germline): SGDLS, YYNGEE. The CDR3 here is CASSVLAGGFGADTQYF. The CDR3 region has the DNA TGTGCCAGCAGCGTACTAGCGGGGGGGTTCGGCGCAGATACGCAGTATTTT.

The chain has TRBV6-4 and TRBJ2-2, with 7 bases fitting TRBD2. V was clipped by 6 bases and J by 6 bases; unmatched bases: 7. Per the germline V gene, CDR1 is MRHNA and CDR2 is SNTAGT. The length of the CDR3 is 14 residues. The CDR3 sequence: CASRDPGGSGELFF. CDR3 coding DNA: TGTGCCAGCAGGGATCCGGGGGGATCCGGGGAGCTGTTTTTT.

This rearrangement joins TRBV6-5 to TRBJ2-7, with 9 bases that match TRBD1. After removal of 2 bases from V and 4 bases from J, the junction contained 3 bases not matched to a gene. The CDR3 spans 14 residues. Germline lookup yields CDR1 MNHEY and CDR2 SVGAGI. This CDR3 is CASSYQDRGYEQYF. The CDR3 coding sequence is TGTGCCAGCAGTTACCAGGACAGGGGATACGAGCAGTACTTC.

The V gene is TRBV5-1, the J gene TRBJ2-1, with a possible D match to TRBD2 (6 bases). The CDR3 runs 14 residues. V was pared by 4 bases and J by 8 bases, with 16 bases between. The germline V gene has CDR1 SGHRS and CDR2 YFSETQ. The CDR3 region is CASSPGTPWDEQFF. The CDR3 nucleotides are TGCGCCAGCAGCCCCGGGACTCCCTGGGATGAGCAGTTCTTC.

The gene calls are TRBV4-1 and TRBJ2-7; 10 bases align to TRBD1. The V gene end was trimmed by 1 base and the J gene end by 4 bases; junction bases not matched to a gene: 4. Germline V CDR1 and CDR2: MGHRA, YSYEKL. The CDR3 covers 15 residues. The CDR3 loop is CASSQVQDRGYEQYF. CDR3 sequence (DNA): TGCGCCAGCAGCCAAGTGCAGGACAGGGGGTACGAGCAGTACTTC.

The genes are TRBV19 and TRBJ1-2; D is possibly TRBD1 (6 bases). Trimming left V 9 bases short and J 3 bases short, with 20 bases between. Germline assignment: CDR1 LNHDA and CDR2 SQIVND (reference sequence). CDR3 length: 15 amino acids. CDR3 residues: CARAFQGGSDYGYTF. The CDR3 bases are TGTGCCAGAGCCTTTCAAGGGGGAAGCGACTATGGCTACACCTTC.

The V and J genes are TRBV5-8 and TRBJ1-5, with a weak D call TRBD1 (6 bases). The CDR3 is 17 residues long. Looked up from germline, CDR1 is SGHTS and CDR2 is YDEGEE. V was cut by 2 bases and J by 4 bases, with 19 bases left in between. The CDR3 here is CASSFYGGQLGNQPQHF. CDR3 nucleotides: TGTGCCAGCAGCTTTTACGGGGGCCAACTAGGGAATCAGCCCCAGCATTTT.

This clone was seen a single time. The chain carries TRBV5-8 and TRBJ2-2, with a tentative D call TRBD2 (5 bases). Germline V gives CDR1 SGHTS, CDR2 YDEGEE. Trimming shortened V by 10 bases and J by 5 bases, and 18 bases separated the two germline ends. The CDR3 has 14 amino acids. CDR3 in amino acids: CARRGRLLTGELFF. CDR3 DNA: TGTGCCCGCCGAGGGCGCCTTCTTACCGGGGAGCTGTTTTTT.

The CDR3 nucleotides read TGCGCCAGCAGCAACCAGGGCTCCCCTAGCACAGATACGCAGTATTTT. The encoded protein is CASSNQGSPSTDTQYF. V is TRBV5-1 and J is TRBJ2-3, with D possibly being TRBD1 (5 bases). The germline V gene encodes CDR1 SGHRS and CDR2 YFSETQ. Trimming took off 4 bases at V and 0 bases at J, with 15 bases between the two ends. The CDR3 sequence is 16 residues long.

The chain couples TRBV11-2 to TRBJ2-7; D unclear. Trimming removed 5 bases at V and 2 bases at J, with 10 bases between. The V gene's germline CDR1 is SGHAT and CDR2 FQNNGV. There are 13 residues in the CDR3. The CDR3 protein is CASSLTDTYEQYF. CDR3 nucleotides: TGTGCCAGCAGCCTAACAGACACCTACGAGCAGTACTTC.

This chain's CDR3 is CATRLGSTNYGYTF. The CDR3 nucleotides read TGTGCCACTAGGTTAGGCAGCACGAACTATGGCTACACCTTC. The chain employs TRBV6-4 and TRBJ1-2, with unresolved D. The germline CDR1 and CDR2 sequences are MRHNA and SNTAGT. The length of the CDR3 is 14 residues. V dropped 10 bases and J dropped 2 bases, with 17 bases sitting between them.

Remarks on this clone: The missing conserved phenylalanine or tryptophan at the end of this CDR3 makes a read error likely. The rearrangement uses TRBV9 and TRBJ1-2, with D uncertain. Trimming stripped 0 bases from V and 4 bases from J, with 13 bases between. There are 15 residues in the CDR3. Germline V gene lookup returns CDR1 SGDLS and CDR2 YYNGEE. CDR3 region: CASSVGGGNPYGYTL. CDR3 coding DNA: TGTGCCAGCAGCGTAGGAGGAGGTAACCCCTATGGCTACACCCTC.

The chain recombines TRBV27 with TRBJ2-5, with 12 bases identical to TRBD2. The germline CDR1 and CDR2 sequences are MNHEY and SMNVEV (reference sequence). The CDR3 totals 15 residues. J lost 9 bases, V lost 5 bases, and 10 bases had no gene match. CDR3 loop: CASSPRTSGVPAQYF. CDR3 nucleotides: TGTGCCAGCAGTCCTCGGACTAGCGGGGTACCGGCCCAGTACTTC.

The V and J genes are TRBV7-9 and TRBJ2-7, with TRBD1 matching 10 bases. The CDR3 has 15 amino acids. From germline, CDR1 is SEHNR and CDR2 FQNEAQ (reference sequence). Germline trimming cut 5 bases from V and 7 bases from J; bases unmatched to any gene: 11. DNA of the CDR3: TGTGCCAGCAGCGCACGACAGGGGGCGGTTGAGGAGCAGTACTTC. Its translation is CASSARQGAVEEQYF.

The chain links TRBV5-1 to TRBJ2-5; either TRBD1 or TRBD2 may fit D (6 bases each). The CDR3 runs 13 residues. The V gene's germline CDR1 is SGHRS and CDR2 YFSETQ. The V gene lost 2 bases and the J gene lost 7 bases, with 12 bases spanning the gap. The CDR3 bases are TGCGCCAGCAGCTTTGGCGAGGGGGGGACCCAGTACTTC. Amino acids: CASSFGEGGTQYF.

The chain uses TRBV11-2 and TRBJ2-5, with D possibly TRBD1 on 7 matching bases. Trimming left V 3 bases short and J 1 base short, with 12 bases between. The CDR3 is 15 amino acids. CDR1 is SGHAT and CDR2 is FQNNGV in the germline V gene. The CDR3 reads CASSFGGGPQETQYF. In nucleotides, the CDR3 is TGTGCCAGCAGCTTCGGAGGGGGCCCCCAAGAGACCCAGTACTTC.